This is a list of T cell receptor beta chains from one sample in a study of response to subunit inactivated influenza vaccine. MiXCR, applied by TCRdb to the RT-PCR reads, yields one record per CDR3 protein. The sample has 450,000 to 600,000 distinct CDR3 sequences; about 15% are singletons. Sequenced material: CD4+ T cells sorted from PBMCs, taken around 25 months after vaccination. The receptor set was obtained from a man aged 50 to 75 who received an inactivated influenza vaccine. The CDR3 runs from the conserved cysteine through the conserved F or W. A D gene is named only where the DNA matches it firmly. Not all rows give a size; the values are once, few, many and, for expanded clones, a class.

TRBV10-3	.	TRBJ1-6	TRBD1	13	CAIRDRSNSPLHF	TGTGCCATCAGGGACAGGAGCAATTCACCCCTCCACTTT
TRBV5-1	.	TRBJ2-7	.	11	CASSLKNEQYF	TGCGCCAGCAGCTTAAAGAATGAGCAGTACTTC
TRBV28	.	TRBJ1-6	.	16	CASSPTRRPYNSPLHF	TGTGCCAGCAGTCCGACTCGACGGCCCTATAATTCACCCCTCCACTTT
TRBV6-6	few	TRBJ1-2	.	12	CASSYRSDGYTF	TGTGCCAGCAGTTACCGGTCGGATGGCTACACCTTC
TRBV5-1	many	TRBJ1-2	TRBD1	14	CASSFGQDTDGYTF	TGCGCCAGCAGCTTTGGACAGGACACCGATGGCTACACCTTC
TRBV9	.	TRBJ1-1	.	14	CASSVEAQNTEAFF	TGTGCCAGCAGCGTAGAGGCGCAGAACACTGAAGCTTTCTTT
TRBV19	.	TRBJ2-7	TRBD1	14	CASSTGTGGAEQYF	TGTGCCAGTAGTACCGGGACAGGGGGCGCCGAGCAGTACTTC
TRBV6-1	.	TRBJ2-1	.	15	CASRPGGAGYNEQFF	TGTGCCAGCAGGCCAGGGGGGGCCGGGTACAATGAGCAGTTCTTC
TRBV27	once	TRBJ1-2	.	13	CASSFQGLYGYTF	TGTGCCAGCAGTTTTCAGGGTTTGTATGGCTACACCTTC
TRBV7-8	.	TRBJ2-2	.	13	CASSRAVRAALFF	TGTGCCAGCAGCCGCGCCGTCAGGGCCGCGCTGTTTTTT
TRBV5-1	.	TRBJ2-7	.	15	CASSPQSGETYEQYF	TGCGCCAGCAGCCCGCAGAGCGGAGAAACCTACGAGCAGTACTTC
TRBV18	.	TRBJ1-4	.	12	CASSPQGEKLFF	TGTGCCAGCTCACCACAGGGTGAAAAACTGTTTTTT
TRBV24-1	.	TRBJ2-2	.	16	CATSELQGKNTGELFF	TGTGCCACCAGTGAGTTACAAGGAAAAAACACCGGGGAGCTGTTTTTT
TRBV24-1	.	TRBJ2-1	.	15	CATSETGSSYNEQFF	TGTGCCACCAGTGAGACGGGGAGCTCCTACAATGAGCAGTTCTTC
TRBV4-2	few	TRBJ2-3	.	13	CASSRDIPDTQYF	TGTGCCAGCAGCCGTGATATCCCAGATACGCAGTATTTT
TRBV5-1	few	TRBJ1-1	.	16	CASSLDSSQLNTEAFF	TGCGCCAGCAGCTTGGACAGCTCTCAATTGAACACTGAAGCTTTCTTT
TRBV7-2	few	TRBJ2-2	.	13	CASSPQGSGELFF	TGTGCCAGCAGCCCCCAGGGATCCGGGGAGCTGTTTTTT
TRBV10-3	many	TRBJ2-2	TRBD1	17	CAISGVGTGVRTGELFF	TGTGCCATCAGTGGCGTTGGGACAGGGGTGCGCACCGGGGAGCTGTTTTTT
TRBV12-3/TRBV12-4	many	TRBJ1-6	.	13	CASSDTPNSPLHF	TGTGCCAGCAGTGACACACCGAATTCACCCCTCCACTTT
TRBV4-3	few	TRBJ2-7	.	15	CASSQVYSGAYEQYF	TGCGCCAGCAGCCAAGTCTACTCAGGCGCCTACGAGCAGTACTTC
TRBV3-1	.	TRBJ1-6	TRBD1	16	CASSPGQGVPNSPLHF	TGTGCCAGCAGCCCGGGACAGGGGGTCCCTAATTCACCCCTCCACTTT
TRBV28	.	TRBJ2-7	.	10	CATNAGKQYF	TGTGCCACCAACGCCGGGAAGCAGTACTTC
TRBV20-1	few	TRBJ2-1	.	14	CSAREGASYNEQFF	TGCAGTGCTAGAGAGGGAGCGAGTTACAATGAGCAGTTCTTC
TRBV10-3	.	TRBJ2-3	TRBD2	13	CATSDGRTDTQYF	TGTGCCACGTCCGACGGGAGGACAGATACGCAGTATTTT
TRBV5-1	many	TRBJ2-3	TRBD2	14	CATAGTSGTDTQYF	TGCGCCACTGCCGGGACTAGCGGAACAGATACGCAGTATTTT
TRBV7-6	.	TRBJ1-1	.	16	CASSLVARGGNTEAFF	TGTGCCAGCAGCTTAGTAGCGCGTGGGGGGAACACTGAAGCTTTCTTT
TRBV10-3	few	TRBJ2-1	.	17	CAISEFQRLSSYNEQFF	TGTGCCATCAGTGAATTTCAGCGTTTGAGCTCCTACAATGAGCAGTTCTTC
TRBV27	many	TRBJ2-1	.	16	CASSLFSSGSGDEQFF	TGTGCCAGCAGTTTATTTTCCAGCGGGTCGGGGGATGAGCAGTTCTTC
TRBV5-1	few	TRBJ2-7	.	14	CASSLGSGYYEQYF	TGCGCCAGCAGCTTGGGGTCAGGGTACTACGAGCAGTACTTC
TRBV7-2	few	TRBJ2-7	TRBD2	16	CASSLSPSGTGYEQYF	TGTGCCAGCAGCTTATCACCTAGCGGGACCGGCTACGAGCAGTACTTC
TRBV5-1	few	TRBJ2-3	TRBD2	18	CASSLAWGLAGPTDTQYF	TGCGCCAGCAGCCTGGCGTGGGGTCTAGCGGGACCAACAGATACGCAGTATTTT
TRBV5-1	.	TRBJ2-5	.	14	CASSLAVLSETQYF	TGCGCCAGCAGCTTGGCCGTTTTATCGGAGACCCAGTACTTC
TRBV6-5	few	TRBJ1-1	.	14	CASSFRQKNTEAFF	TGTGCCAGCAGTTTTCGACAGAAGAACACTGAAGCTTTCTTT
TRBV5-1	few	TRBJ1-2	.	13	CASNPGHNYGYTF	TGCGCCAGCAACCCGGGACACAACTATGGCTACACCTTC
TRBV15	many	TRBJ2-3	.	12	CATSRVKDTQYF	TGTGCCACCAGCAGAGTGAAAGATACGCAGTATTTT
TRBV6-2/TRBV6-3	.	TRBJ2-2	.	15	CASSLDPRGTGELFF	TGTGCCAGCAGTTTGGACCCCCGGGGGACCGGGGAGCTGTTTTTT
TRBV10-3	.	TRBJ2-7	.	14	CASSELKGSYEQYF	TGTGCCAGTAGTGAATTAAAAGGTAGCTACGAGCAGTACTTC
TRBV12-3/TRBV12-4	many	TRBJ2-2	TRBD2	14	CASWRRGGTGELFF	TGTGCCAGCTGGAGGCGGGGGGGAACCGGGGAGCTGTTTTTT
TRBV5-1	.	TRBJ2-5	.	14	CASSARSWAQTQYF	TGCGCCAGCAGCGCAAGATCATGGGCCCAGACCCAGTACTTC
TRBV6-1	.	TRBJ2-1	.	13	CASRTLVSSEQFF	TGTGCCAGCAGGACTCTTGTATCGAGTGAGCAGTTCTTC
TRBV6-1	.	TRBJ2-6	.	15	CASRVGGSGANVLTF	TGTGCCAGCCGTGTAGGGGGCTCTGGGGCCAACGTCCTGACTTTC
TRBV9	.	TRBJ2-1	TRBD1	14	CASSPHTGGDEQFF	TGTGCCAGCAGCCCGCATACAGGGGGCGATGAGCAGTTCTTC
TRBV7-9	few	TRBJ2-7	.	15	CASSPLGGQSYEQYF	TGTGCCAGCAGCCCCTTGGGGGGACAGTCCTACGAGCAGTACTTC
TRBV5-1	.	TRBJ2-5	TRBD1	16	CASSLDRDRGGETQYF	TGCGCCAGCAGCTTGGATCGGGACAGGGGTGGAGAGACCCAGTACTTC
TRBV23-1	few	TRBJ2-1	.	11	CASSQCYEQFF	TGCGCCAGCAGTCAATGCTATGAGCAGTTCTTC
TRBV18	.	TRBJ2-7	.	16	CASSPQGTHNAYEQYF	TGTGCCAGCTCACCCCAAGGGACTCATAACGCCTACGAGCAGTACTTC
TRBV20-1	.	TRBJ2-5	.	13	CSATSTDSETQYF	TGCAGTGCTACCTCCACCGATTCGGAGACCCAGTACTTC
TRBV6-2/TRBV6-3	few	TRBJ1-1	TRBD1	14	CASRFNRGNTEAFF	TGTGCCAGCAGGTTCAACAGGGGGAACACTGAAGCTTTCTTT
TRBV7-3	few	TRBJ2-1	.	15	CASSPAANSYNEQFF	TGTGCCAGCAGCCCCGCGGCCAACTCCTACAATGAGCAGTTCTTC
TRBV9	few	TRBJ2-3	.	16	CASSVVETSSTDTQYF	TGTGCCAGCAGCGTAGTTGAGACATCTAGCACAGATACGCAGTATTTT
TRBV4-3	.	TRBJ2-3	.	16	CASSQDWRGSTDTQYF	TGCGCCAGCAGCCAAGATTGGCGCGGGAGCACAGATACGCAGTATTTT
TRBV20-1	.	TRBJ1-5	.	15	CSARVGSDRNQPQHF	TGCAGTGCTAGAGTTGGGTCAGACCGTAATCAGCCCCAGCATTTT
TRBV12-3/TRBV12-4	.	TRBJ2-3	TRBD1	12	CASTRTGDTQYF	TGTGCCAGCACCAGGACAGGAGATACGCAGTATTTT
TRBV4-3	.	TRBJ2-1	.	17	CASSQDSSGSAYNEQFF	TGCGCCAGCAGCCAAGATAGTTCCGGGTCAGCCTACAATGAGCAGTTCTTC
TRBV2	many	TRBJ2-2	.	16	CASSAQGPRGTGELFF	TGTGCCAGCAGTGCACAGGGCCCTCGTGGCACCGGGGAGCTGTTTTTT